The source of this TCR beta chain is a study of long-term antiretroviral therapy in people with HIV. The samples, holding about 0.95-10 million cryopreserved PBMC, were thawed before DNA extraction was carried out. Whole-study results and caveats: The clones with expansion before ART were dominant in the repertoire at all time points.

Researchers ran immunoSEQ v3.0 at survey level. For each individual sample, sequencing targeted about 40,000-50,000 T-cell genomes. Generated by immunoSEQ multiplex PCR, the TCRdb table keeps only in-frame clones and is missing some. The data show 42,000 or so clones, with about nine tenths seen just once and more than 4% held by the top ten. This clone was recorded only once. The antigen remains undetermined. CDR3 length equals 16 residues. The germline gives CDR1 SGHDN, CDR2 FVKESK. V shed 3 bases and J 4 bases; nucleotides not matched to a gene: 11. The rearrangement links TRBV14 to TRBJ1-2; 7 bases map to TRBD1. The receptor was isolated from a woman aged 45-60 years with HIV. The starting material was unsorted PBMCs, obtained 1.2 years after starting antiretroviral therapy. CDR3 nucleotides: TGTGCCAGCAGCCAGATCAGACAGGGACCTTCCTATGGCTACACCTTC. This gives the protein CASSQIRQGPSYGYTF.